The TCR beta chain under discussion was sequenced for a study of blood T cell repertoires in COVID-19. The protocol was immunoSEQ multiplex PCR, while the TCRdb copy is restricted to in-frame clones and leaves out a portion. The table shows over 200,000 clones, with approximately 90% occurring only once. The CDR3 runs to 14 residues. Germline CDR1 MNHNY, CDR2 SVGAGI (reference sequence). Trimming removed 6 bases from V and 4 bases from J, with 15 bases in between. V and J are TRBV6-6 and TRBJ1-1; a weak D match, TRBD1 (5 bases). This clonotype was obtained from a man aged 30 to 45 with COVID-19, enrolled during active disease. The sequencing sample was made of peripheral blood. The CDR3 reads CASRPGLLGTEAFF. CDR3 coding DNA: TGTGCCAGCAGACCGGGACTTCTAGGCACTGAAGCTTTCTTT.